The subject of this entry is one TCR beta chain. TCRdb fed the 5' RACE reads into MiXCR, producing one record per CDR3 protein. The sample includes hundreds of thousands of distinct CDR3 sequences, 18% of them seen just once. CDR1 SGHRS and CDR2 YFSETQ come from the germline V gene. The CDR3 runs to 16 residues. Unmatched junction bases numbered 20, after V lost 7 bases and J lost 12 bases. The data derive from a study of T cells after yellow fever vaccination. The sample consisted of PBMCs, taken before the yellow fever booster vaccination. The rearrangement joins TRBV5-1 to TRBJ2-1; the match to TRBD2 covers 9 bases. The clonotype comes from a man aged 18 to 30 who received the YFV17D yellow fever vaccine. This CDR3 reads CASSPIGGGAGYGQFF. The CDR3 DNA follows: TGCGCCAGCTCCCCCATCGGCGGGGGGGCCGGTTACGGGCAGTTCTTC.